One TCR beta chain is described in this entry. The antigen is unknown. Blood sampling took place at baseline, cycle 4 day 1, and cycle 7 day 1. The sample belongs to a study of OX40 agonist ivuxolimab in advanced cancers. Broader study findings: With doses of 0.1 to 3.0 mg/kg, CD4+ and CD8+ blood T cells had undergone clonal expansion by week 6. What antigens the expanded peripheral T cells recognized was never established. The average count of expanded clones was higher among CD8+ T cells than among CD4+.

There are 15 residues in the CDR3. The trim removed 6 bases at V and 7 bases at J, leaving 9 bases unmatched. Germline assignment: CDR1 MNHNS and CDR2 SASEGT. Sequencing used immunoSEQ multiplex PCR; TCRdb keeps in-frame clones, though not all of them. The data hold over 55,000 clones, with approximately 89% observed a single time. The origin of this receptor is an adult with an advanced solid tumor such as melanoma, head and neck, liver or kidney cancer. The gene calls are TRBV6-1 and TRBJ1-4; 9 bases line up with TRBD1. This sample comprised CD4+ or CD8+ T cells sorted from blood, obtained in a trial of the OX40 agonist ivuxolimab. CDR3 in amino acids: CASSQQGAKGEKLFF. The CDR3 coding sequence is TGTGCCAGCAGCCAACAGGGGGCTAAGGGTGAAAAACTGTTTTTT.